The rows below give T cell receptor beta chains drawn from one sample of a study of blood T cell repertoires in COVID-19. TCRdb's table, derived via immunoSEQ multiplex PCR, lists solely in-frame clones and lacks some. Here the sample spans some 150,000 clones, 80% to 90% being singletons. The sequencing input was peripheral blood. Source of these receptors: a man aged 65 to 79 with acute or convalescent COVID-19. CDR3s include the opening cysteine and the closing phenylalanine or tryptophan. D genes are given only for firm matches. Clone size appears in some rows only: once, few, many, or a class for an expanded clone.

V,J,D,size,CDR3,DNA
TRBV5-1,TRBJ2-5,TRBD1,NA,CASRSGQGAYETQYF,TGCGCCAGCAGATCCGGACAGGGGGCTTATGAGACCCAGTACTTC
TRBV5-1,TRBJ2-7,TRBD2,NA,CASSLDGRAPYEQYF,TGCGCCAGCAGCTTGGACGGGAGGGCCCCTTACGAGCAGTACTTC
TRBV7-9,TRBJ2-3,NA,NA,CASSLAPSASTDTQYF,TGTGCCAGCAGCTTAGCGCCTAGCGCTAGCACAGATACGCAGTATTTT
TRBV3-1/TRBV3-2,TRBJ2-3,NA,NA,CASSQDPKSTDTQYF,TGTGCCAGCAGCCAAGATCCAAAAAGCACAGATACGCAGTATTTT
TRBV9,TRBJ2-1,TRBD2,NA,CASSVGSAGVAEQFF,TGTGCCAGCAGCGTAGGGTCAGCGGGAGTCGCTGAGCAGTTCTTC
TRBV3-1/TRBV3-2,TRBJ1-2,NA,NA,CASSPGGVYGYTF,TGTGCCAGCAGCCCAGGAGGGGTCTATGGCTACACCTTC
TRBV6-2/TRBV6-3,TRBJ2-5,TRBD2,NA,CASSYTRLASGETQYF,TGTGCCAGCAGTTACACCCGACTAGCGAGTGGGGAGACCCAGTACTTC
TRBV19,TRBJ2-2,TRBD1,NA,CASSRTGPKRNGELFF,TGTGCCAGTAGTAGGACAGGGCCTAAGAGGAACGGGGAGCTGTTTTTT
TRBV19,TRBJ2-3,NA,NA,CASSPTGWGDTQYF,TGTGCCAGTAGTCCGACGGGGTGGGGTGATACGCAGTATTTT
TRBV7-2,TRBJ1-6,NA,NA,CASSLEARYSPLHF,TGTGCCAGCAGCTTAGAGGCCAGGTATTCACCCCTCCACTTT
TRBV18,TRBJ1-3,NA,NA,CASSPRPQGLGNTIYF,TGTGCCAGCTCACCACGGCCCCAGGGGCTAGGAAACACCATATATTTT
TRBV7-9,TRBJ2-5,TRBD1,NA,CASSLQTGGQETQYF,TGTGCCAGCAGCTTACAGACAGGGGGCCAAGAGACCCAGTACTTC
TRBV5-6,TRBJ2-5,TRBD2,NA,CASSLAGGSGRAGEETQYF,TGTGCCAGCAGCTTGGCCGGCGGTAGCGGGAGGGCTGGGGAAGAGACCCAGTACTTC
TRBV28,TRBJ2-7,TRBD1,NA,CASSFPDRGIYEQYF,TGTGCCAGCAGTTTCCCCGACAGGGGTATCTACGAGCAGTACTTC
TRBV5-6,TRBJ1-5,TRBD1,few,CASSLEQGSREPQHF,TGTGCCAGCAGCTTGGAACAGGGGTCTCGGGAGCCCCAGCATTTT
TRBV28,TRBJ2-2,TRBD1,NA,CASSTAGQGNTGELFF,TGTGCCAGCAGCACCGCCGGACAGGGGAACACCGGGGAGCTGTTTTTT
TRBV7-3,TRBJ2-5,NA,NA,CASSRTGAQQETQYF,TGTGCCAGCAGTAGGACTGGAGCGCAACAAGAGACCCAGTACTTC
TRBV28,TRBJ2-1,TRBD1,NA,CASSFDRTGYNEQFF,TGTGCCAGCAGTTTTGATAGGACAGGATACAATGAGCAGTTCTTC
TRBV7-2,TRBJ1-1,TRBD1,NA,CASSLVTRTGNTEAFF,TGTGCCAGCAGCTTAGTAACCCGGACAGGAAACACTGAAGCTTTCTTT
TRBV28,TRBJ2-7,TRBD2,once,CASSLLAGDEQYF,TGTGCCAGCAGCCTTCTAGCGGGGGACGAGCAGTACTTC
TRBV19,TRBJ2-1,NA,few,CASSIDGAGDNEQFF,TGTGCCAGTAGTATAGATGGAGCAGGGGACAATGAGCAGTTCTTC
TRBV29-1,TRBJ2-6,NA,NA,CSVEGGGANVLTF,TGCAGCGTTGAGGGGGGAGGGGCCAACGTCCTGACTTTC
TRBV3-1/TRBV3-2,TRBJ2-1,TRBD2,NA,CASSLAGVDHNEQFF,TGTGCCAGCAGCCTAGCGGGAGTAGATCACAATGAGCAGTTCTTC
TRBV24-1,TRBJ2-5,TRBD1,NA,CATSAGDSPLETQYF,TGTGCCACCAGTGCTGGGGACAGCCCCTTAGAGACCCAGTACTTC
TRBV6-5,TRBJ2-1,TRBD1,NA,CASSWTGGRNNEQFF,TGTGCCAGCAGCTGGACAGGGGGCAGGAACAATGAGCAGTTCTTC
TRBV5-6,TRBJ2-7,NA,NA,CASSLGTIPYEQYF,TGTGCCAGCAGCTTGGGGACAATTCCCTACGAGCAGTACTTC